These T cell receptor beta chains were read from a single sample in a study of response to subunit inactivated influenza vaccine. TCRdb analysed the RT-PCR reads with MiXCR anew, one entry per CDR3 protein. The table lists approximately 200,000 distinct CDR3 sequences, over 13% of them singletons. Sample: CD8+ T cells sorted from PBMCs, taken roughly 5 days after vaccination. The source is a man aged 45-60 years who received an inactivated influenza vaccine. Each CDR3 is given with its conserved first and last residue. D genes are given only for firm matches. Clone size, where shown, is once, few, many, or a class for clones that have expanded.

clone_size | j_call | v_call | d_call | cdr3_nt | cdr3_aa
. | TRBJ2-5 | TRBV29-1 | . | TGCAGCGTTGACGGTCTAGGGGCGGAGACCCAGTACTTC | CSVDGLGAETQYF
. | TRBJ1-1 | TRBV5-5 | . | TGTGCCAGCAGCTTGCGTTGGACGACCGCACTAGAAGAAGCTTTCTTT | CASSLRWTTALEEAFF
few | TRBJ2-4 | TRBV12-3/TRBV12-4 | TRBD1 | TGTGCCAGCAGTTTAACCGGGACAGGGAGCATTCAGTACTTC | CASSLTGTGSIQYF
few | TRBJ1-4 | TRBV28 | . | TGTGCCAGCAGTTTGGTCCTAACTAATGAAAAACTGTTTTTT | CASSLVLTNEKLFF
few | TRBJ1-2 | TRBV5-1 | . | TGCGCCAGCCGCTCCGAGAAGGACCTTGGGTATGGCTACACCTTC | CASRSEKDLGYGYTF
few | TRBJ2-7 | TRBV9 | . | TGTGCCAGCAGCCCCCAAAGGGACGGCTACGAGCAGTACTTC | CASSPQRDGYEQYF
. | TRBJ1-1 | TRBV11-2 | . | TGTGCCAGCAGCTTAGATCCCGGAGGGAACACTGAAGCTTTCTTT | CASSLDPGGNTEAFF
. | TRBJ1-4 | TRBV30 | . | TGTGCCTGGAGTCGGCGGCTTAATGAAAAACTGTTTTTT | CAWSRRLNEKLFF
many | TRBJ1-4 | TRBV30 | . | TGTGCCTGGGATGGTGCAACTAATGAAAAACTGTTTTTT | CAWDGATNEKLFF
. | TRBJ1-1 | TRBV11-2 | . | TGTGCCAGCAGCTTAGTGCGGGGGGCGCGAGCTTTCTTT | CASSLVRGARAFF
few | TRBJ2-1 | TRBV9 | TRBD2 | TGTGCCAGCAGCGTGAGCGGGAGGGTCTACAATGAGCAGTTCTTC | CASSVSGRVYNEQFF
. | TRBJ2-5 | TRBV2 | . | TGTGCCAGCAGCACTCTAGCTTACTTAGAGACCCAGTACTTC | CASSTLAYLETQYF
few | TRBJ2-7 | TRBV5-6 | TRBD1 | TGTGCCAGCAGTTCCGGGACAGCCAACTACGAGCAGTACTTC | CASSSGTANYEQYF
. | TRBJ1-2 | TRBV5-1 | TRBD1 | TGCGCCAGCAGCGGGGAGACAGGGGTTAACTATGGCTACACCTTC | CASSGETGVNYGYTF
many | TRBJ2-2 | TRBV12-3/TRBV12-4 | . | TGTGCCAGCAGTTTTAGAACCGGGGAGCTGTTTTTT | CASSFRTGELFF
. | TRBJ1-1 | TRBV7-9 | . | TGTGCCAGCAGCTCCGGGGTGAACACTGAAGCTTTCTTT | CASSSGVNTEAFF
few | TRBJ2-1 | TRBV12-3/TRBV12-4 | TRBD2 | TGTGCCAGCACTTACGGGACTAGCGGGGTTAATGAGCAGTTCTTC | CASTYGTSGVNEQFF
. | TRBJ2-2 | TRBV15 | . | TGTGCCACCAGCAGAGATAGAGGGCTTAACGGGGAGCTGTTTTTT | CATSRDRGLNGELFF
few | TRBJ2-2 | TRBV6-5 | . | TGTGCCAGCAGTTTCTCTGTGGGAGATACCGGGGAGCTGTTTTTT | CASSFSVGDTGELFF
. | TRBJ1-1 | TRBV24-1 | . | TGTGCCACCAGTGATTCGGCAGGGGACACTGAAGCTTTCTTT | CATSDSAGDTEAFF
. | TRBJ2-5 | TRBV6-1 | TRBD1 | TGTGCCAGCAGTATCTCCGGGACAGGGGGCGGTGAGACCCAGTACTTC | CASSISGTGGGETQYF
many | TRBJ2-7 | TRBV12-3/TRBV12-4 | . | TGTGCCAGCAGTTTGGCGGCCCCCATCGAGCAGTACTTC | CASSLAAPIEQYF
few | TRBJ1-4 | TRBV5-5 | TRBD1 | TGTGCCAGCAGCTTGGTCCAGGGGGGAGCAACTAATGAAAAACTGTTTTTT | CASSLVQGGATNEKLFF
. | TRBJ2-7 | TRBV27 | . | TGTGCCAGCAGTTTTGGAGTAAACTACGAGCAGTACTTC | CASSFGVNYEQYF
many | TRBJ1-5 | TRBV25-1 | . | TGTGCCAGCAGTGACAGGGCCAATAGCAATCAGCCCCAGCATTTT | CASSDRANSNQPQHF
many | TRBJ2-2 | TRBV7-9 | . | TGTGCCAGCAGCTTTTCCGCCGGGGAGCTGTTTTTT | CASSFSAGELFF
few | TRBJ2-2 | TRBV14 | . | TGTGCCAGCAGCCAAAGTCGGGCGGCCGGGGAGCTGTTTTTT | CASSQSRAAGELFF
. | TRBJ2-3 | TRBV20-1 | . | TGCAGTGCTAGGCTTCGGGACTCCCCTAGCACAGATACGCAGTATTTT | CSARLRDSPSTDTQYF
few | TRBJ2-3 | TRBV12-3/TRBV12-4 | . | TGTGCCAGCAGTCGTAAGGACAGCTACACAGATACGCAGTATTTT | CASSRKDSYTDTQYF
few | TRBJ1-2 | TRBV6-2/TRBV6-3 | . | TGTGCCAGCAGTTACACGGACAGCCCTGACTATGGCTACACCTTC | CASSYTDSPDYGYTF
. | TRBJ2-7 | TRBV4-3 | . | TGCGCCAGCAGCCAAGATATAGGTGGACAATACGAGCAGTACTTC | CASSQDIGGQYEQYF
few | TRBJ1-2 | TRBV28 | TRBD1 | TGTGCCAGCAGTGAGGCCGCCCCCTACAGGGGCGGGGGGGGCTACACCTTC | CASSEAAPYRGGGGYTF
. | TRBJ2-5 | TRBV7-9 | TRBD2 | TGTGCCAGCAGCTTAAAGCAACTAGCGGGAAGAGGGGAGACCCAGTACTTC | CASSLKQLAGRGETQYF
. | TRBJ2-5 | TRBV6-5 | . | TGTGCCAGCAGTTACTCTTTCCCGGGGGAGACCCAGTACTTC | CASSYSFPGETQYF
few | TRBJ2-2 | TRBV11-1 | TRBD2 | TGTGCCAGCAGCCCCCGGACTAGCGGGGGGGCTGGCACCGGGGAGCTGTTTTTT | CASSPRTSGGAGTGELFF
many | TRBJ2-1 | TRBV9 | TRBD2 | TGTGCCAGCAGCGTAGATGGCGGGGGGGGCACTGAGCAGTTCTTC | CASSVDGGGGTEQFF
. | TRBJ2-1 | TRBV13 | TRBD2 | TGTGCCAGCAGCTTAGGCCCCGGGGGGGGATATGAGCAGTTCTTC | CASSLGPGGGYEQFF
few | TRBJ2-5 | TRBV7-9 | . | TGTGCCAGCAGCTCCTTCCAAGAGACCCAGTACTTC | CASSSFQETQYF
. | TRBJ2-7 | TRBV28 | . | TGTGCCAGCAGTCCGCGGAACAGGGCCACCTACGAGCAGTACTTC | CASSPRNRATYEQYF
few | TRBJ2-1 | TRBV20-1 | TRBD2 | TGCAGGGCCGAGGGACTAGCGACAAAGTACCCCTACAATGAGCAGTTCTTC | CRAEGLATKYPYNEQFF
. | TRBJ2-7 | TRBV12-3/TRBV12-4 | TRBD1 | TGTGCCAGCAGTTGGGGGACAGGTACCTACGAGCAGTACTTC | CASSWGTGTYEQYF